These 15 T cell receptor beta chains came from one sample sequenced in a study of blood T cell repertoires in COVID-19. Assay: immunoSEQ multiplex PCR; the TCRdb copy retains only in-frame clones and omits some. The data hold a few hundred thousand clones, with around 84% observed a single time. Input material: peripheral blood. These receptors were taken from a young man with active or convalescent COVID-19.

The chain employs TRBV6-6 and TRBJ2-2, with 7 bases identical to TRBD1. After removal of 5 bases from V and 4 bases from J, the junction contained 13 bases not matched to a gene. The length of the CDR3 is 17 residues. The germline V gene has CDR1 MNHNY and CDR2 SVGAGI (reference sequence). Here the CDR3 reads CASSRPTGVWGTGELFF. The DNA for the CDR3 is TGTGCCAGCAGTCGACCCACAGGGGTATGGGGCACCGGGGAGCTGTTTTTT.

CDR3 amino acids: CASSAQAGTYEQYF. The CDR3 DNA sequence: TGTGCCAGCAGCGCCCAGGCAGGAACCTACGAGCAGTACTTC. This sequence joins TRBV7-2 and TRBJ2-7; D gene ambiguous. The CDR3 is 14 residues long. The V gene's germline CDR1 is SGHTA and CDR2 FQGNSA. V was trimmed by 5 bases and J by 2 bases, leaving 13 bases between them. Combining the CDR3 with reference TRBV7-2 and TRBJ2-7 gives the whole variable domain GAGVSQSPSNKVTEKGKDVELRCDPISGHTALYWYRQSLGQGLEFLIYFQGNSAPDKSGLPSDRFSAERTGGSVSTLTIQRTQQEDSAVYLCASSAQAGTYEQYFGPGTRLTVT.

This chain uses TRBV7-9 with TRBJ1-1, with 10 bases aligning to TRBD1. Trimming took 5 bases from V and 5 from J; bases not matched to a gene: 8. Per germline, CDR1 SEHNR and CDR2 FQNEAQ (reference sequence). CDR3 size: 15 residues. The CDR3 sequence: CASSPRTGGGTEAFF. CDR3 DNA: TGTGCCAGCAGCCCCCGGACAGGGGGTGGGACTGAAGCTTTCTTT. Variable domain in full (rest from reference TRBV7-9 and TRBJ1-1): DTGVSQNPRHKITKRGQNVTFRCDPISEHNRLYWYRQTLGQGPEFLTYFQNEAQLEKSRLLSDRFSAERPKGSFSTLEIQRTEQGDSAMYLCASSPRTGGGTEAFFGQGTRLTVV.

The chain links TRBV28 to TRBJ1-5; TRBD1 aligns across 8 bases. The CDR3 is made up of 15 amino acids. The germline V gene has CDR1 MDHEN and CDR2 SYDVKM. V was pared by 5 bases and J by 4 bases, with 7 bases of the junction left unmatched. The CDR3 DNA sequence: TGTGCCAGCAGTCCTCAGGGGGCGAGAAATCAGCCCCAGCATTTT. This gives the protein CASSPQGARNQPQHF.

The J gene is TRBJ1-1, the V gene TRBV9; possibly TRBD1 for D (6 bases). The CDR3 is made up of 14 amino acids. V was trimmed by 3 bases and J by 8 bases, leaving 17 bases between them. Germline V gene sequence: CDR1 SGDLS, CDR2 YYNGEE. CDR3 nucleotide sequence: TGTGCCAGCAGCGCGCCCCCGGGGGGGCAAGAAGCTTTCTTT. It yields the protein CASSAPPGGQEAFF.

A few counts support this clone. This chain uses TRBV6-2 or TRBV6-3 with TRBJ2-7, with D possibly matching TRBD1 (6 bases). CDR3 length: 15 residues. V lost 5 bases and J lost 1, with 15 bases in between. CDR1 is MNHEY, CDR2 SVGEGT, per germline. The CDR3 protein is CASSHRVRDSYEQYF. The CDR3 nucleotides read TGTGCCAGCAGTCACAGGGTGAGGGATTCCTACGAGCAGTACTTC.

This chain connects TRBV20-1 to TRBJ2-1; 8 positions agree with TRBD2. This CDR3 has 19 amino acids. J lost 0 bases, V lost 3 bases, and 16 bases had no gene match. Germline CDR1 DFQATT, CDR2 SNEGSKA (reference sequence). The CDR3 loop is CSASSHREGLFSSYNEQFF. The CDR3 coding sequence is TGCAGTGCTAGTTCGCATCGGGAGGGCCTATTTAGCTCCTACAATGAGCAGTTCTTC.

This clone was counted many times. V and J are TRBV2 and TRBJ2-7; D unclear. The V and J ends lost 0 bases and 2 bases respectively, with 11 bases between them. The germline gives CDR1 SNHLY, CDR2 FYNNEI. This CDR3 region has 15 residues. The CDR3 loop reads CASSEAQSIPYEQYF. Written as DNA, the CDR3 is TGTGCCAGCAGTGAAGCGCAAAGCATCCCCTACGAGCAGTACTTC. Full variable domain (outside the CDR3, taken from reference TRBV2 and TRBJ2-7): EPEVTQTPSHQVTQMGQEVILRCVPISNHLYFYWYRQILGQKVEFLVSFYNNEISEKSEIFDDQFSVERPDGSNFTLKIRSTKLEDSAMYFCASSEAQSIPYEQYFGPGTRLTVT.

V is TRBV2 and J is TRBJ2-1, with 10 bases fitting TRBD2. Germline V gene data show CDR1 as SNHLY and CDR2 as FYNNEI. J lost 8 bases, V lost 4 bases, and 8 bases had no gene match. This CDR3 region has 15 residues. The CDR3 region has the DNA TGTGCCAGCAGTGTTATGGTAGCGGGAGGCGATGAGCAGTTCTTC. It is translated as CASSVMVAGGDEQFF.

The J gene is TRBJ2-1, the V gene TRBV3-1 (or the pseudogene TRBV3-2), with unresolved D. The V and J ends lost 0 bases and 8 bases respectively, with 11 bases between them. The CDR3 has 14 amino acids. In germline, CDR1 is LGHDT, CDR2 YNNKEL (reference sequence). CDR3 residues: CASSQDRSVHEQFF. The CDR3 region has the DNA TGTGCCAGCAGCCAAGATCGAAGCGTACATGAGCAGTTCTTC.

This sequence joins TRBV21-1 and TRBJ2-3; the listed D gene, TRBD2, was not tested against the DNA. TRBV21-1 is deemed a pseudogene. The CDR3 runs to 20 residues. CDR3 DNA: TGTGCCAGCAGCAAAGAGGAGTATAGCGGGGGGGCCTTTTGCACAGATACGCAGTATTTT. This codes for CASSKEEYSGGAFCTDTQYF.

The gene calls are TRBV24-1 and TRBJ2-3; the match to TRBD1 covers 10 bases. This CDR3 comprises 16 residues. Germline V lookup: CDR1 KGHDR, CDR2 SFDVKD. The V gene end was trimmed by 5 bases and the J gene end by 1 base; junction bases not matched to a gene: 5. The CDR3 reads CATSVWGTGGTDTQYF. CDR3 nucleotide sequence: TGTGCCACCAGTGTTTGGGGGACAGGGGGCACAGATACGCAGTATTTT.

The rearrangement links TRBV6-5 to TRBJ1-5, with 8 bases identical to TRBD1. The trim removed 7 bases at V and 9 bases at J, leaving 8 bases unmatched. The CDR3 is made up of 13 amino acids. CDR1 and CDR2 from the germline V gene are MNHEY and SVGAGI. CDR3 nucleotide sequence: TGTGCCAGCAAAACGGACAGGGCTGCGCCCCAGCATTTT. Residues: CASKTDRAAPQHF.

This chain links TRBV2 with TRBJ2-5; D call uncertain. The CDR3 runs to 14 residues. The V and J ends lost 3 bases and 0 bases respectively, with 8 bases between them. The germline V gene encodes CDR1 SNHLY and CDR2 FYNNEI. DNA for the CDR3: TGTGCCAGCAGTGAGGGCGAGTACCAAGAGACCCAGTACTTC. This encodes CASSEGEYQETQYF.

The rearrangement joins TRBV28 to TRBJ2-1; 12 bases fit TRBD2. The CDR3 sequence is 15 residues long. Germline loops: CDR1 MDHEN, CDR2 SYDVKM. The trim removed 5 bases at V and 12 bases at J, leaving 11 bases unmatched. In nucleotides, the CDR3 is TGTGCCAGCAGTCCCCGGCTAGCGGGGGGGCAGGGGCAGTTCTTC. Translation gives CASSPRLAGGQGQFF.